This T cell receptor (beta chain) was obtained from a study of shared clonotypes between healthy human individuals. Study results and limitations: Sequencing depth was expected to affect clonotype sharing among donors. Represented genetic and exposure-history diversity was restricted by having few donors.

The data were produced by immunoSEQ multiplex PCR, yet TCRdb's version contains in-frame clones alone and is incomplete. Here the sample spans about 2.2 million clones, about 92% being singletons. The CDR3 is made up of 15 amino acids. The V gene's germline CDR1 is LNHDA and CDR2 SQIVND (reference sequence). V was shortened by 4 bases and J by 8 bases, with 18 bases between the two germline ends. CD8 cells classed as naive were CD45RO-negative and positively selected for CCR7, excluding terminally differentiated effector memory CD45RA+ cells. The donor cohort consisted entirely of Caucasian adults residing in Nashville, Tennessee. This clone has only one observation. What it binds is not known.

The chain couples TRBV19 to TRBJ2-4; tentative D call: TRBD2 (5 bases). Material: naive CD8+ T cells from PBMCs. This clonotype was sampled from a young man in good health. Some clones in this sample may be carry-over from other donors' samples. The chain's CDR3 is CASSSRGQLSDIQYF. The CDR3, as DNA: TGTGCCAGTAGTAGCCGAGGGCAACTATCGGACATTCAGTACTTC.